This T cell receptor beta chain was documented in a study of cytomegalovirus exposure and HLA in healthy donors. The approximately 120-subject validation cohort, separate from the roughly 700-subject first cohort, included the donors. Generated by immunoSEQ multiplex PCR, the TCRdb table keeps only in-frame clones and is missing some. In the table there are roughly 100,000 clones, 88% of which are singletons. Study-wide results and limits: A few CMV-associated chains were confirmed in vitro to be specific for CMV antigens. Reports described diagnosis of cytomegalovirus status by the classifier as highly specific and sensitive.

V gave up 6 bases and J gave up 4 bases; unmatched junction bases: 2. Germline V lookup: CDR1 MNHEY, CDR2 SMNVEV (reference sequence). The CDR3 sequence is 12 residues long. Worth noting for this clone: The antigen is not known.

The TCR comes from a woman between 18 and 29 years old in good health and CMV-seropositive. The chain uses TRBV27 and TRBJ1-2; TRBD1 agrees at 7 bases. Sequenced input: PBMCs. The CDR3 DNA reads TGTGCCAGCAGCCCAGGGGGCTATGGCTACACCTTC. Protein sequence: CASSPGGYGYTF.